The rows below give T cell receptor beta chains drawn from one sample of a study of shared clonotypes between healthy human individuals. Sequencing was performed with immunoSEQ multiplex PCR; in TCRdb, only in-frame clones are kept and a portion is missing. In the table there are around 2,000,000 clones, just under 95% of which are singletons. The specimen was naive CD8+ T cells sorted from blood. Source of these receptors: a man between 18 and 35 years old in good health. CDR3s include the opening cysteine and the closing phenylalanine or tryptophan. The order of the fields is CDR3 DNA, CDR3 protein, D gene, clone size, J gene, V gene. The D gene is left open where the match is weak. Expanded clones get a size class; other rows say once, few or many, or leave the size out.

cdr3_nt: TGCGCCAGCAGCCAAGAAAGCGGGGCCATCGCCTACAATGAGCAGTTCTTC
cdr3_aa: CASSQESGAIAYNEQFF
d_call: TRBD2
clone_size: -
j_call: TRBJ2-1
v_call: TRBV4-1

cdr3_nt: TGTGCCAGCAGTAAGGAGGGAGACAGCACAGATACGCAGTATTTT
cdr3_aa: CASSKEGDSTDTQYF
d_call: -
clone_size: -
j_call: TRBJ2-3
v_call: TRBV5-4

cdr3_nt: TGTGCCAGCAGTGAACTGGGGGCAACGGGCGAGCAGTACTTC
cdr3_aa: CASSELGATGEQYF
d_call: -
clone_size: -
j_call: TRBJ2-7
v_call: TRBV6-1

cdr3_nt: TGTGCCAGCAGCGAGGACAGGGAGGCAGCTAATGAAAAACTGTTTTTT
cdr3_aa: CASSEDREAANEKLFF
d_call: TRBD1
clone_size: -
j_call: TRBJ1-4
v_call: TRBV5-6

cdr3_nt: TGTGCCAGCAGCTTTAGCGGGAGACAAGGCGAGCAGTACTTC
cdr3_aa: CASSFSGRQGEQYF
d_call: TRBD2
clone_size: -
j_call: TRBJ2-7
v_call: TRBV13

cdr3_nt: TGTGCCAGCAGGGACGACCCGTATGGCTACACCTTC
cdr3_aa: CASRDDPYGYTF
d_call: -
clone_size: -
j_call: TRBJ1-2
v_call: TRBV25-1

cdr3_nt: TGTGCCAGCAGCCCACGGACTAGCGGGGGGGTAGAGACCCAGTACTTC
cdr3_aa: CASSPRTSGGVETQYF
d_call: TRBD2
clone_size: -
j_call: TRBJ2-5
v_call: TRBV6-6

cdr3_nt: TGTGCCAGCAGCTTGGGGGACCTCGCCGGGGAGCTGTTTTTT
cdr3_aa: CASSLGDLAGELFF
d_call: -
clone_size: once
j_call: TRBJ2-2
v_call: TRBV5-6

cdr3_nt: TGCGCCAGCAGCTTGGCTCCCGAAGGCGAGCAGTACTTC
cdr3_aa: CASSLAPEGEQYF
d_call: -
clone_size: -
j_call: TRBJ2-7
v_call: TRBV5-1

cdr3_nt: TGTGCCAGCAGCGTAGGAGGGGGACCCGGAAACACCATATATTTT
cdr3_aa: CASSVGGGPGNTIYF
d_call: -
clone_size: -
j_call: TRBJ1-3
v_call: TRBV9

cdr3_nt: TGTGCCTGGAGTGTCACCTATGAGAGGACCGTCACCTACAATGAGCAGTTCTTC
cdr3_aa: CAWSVTYERTVTYNEQFF
d_call: -
clone_size: -
j_call: TRBJ2-1
v_call: TRBV30

cdr3_nt: TGTGCCAGCAGCTCCCAGGGACATGGGAACACTGAAGCTTTCTTT
cdr3_aa: CASSSQGHGNTEAFF
d_call: -
clone_size: -
j_call: TRBJ1-1
v_call: TRBV11-1

cdr3_nt: TGTGCCAGCAGTGATTACAGGGAACGAGGAGCTGAAGCTTTCTTT
cdr3_aa: CASSDYRERGAEAFF
d_call: -
clone_size: -
j_call: TRBJ1-1
v_call: TRBV25-1

cdr3_nt: TGCGCCAGCAGCCAAGATGGAATAGCGGGAGCCTACGAGCAGTACTTC
cdr3_aa: CASSQDGIAGAYEQYF
d_call: TRBD2
clone_size: -
j_call: TRBJ2-7
v_call: TRBV4-1

cdr3_nt: TGTGCCAGCAGTCCAAGTACCTACAATGAGCAGTTCTTC
cdr3_aa: CASSPSTYNEQFF
d_call: -
clone_size: -
j_call: TRBJ2-1
v_call: TRBV27

cdr3_nt: TGTGCAAGTCGCTTAGAGAGGTACCCTGCGACAGGGCAAGACTCACCCCTCCACTTT
cdr3_aa: CASRLERYPATGQDSPLHF
d_call: -
clone_size: -
j_call: TRBJ1-6
v_call: TRBV12-2

cdr3_nt: TGCAGTGCTACTAGCGGGAGCGAGCAGTACTTC
cdr3_aa: CSATSGSEQYF
d_call: TRBD2
clone_size: -
j_call: TRBJ2-7
v_call: TRBV20-1

cdr3_nt: TGCGCCAGCAGCCAAGGCGCTGGGACAGGCTATGAGCAGTTCTTC
cdr3_aa: CASSQGAGTGYEQFF
d_call: TRBD1
clone_size: -
j_call: TRBJ2-1
v_call: TRBV4-1

cdr3_nt: TGTGCCAGCAGTTTATCTCCAGGGGGGCGCGGCTACACCTTC
cdr3_aa: CASSLSPGGRGYTF
d_call: TRBD1
clone_size: once
j_call: TRBJ1-2
v_call: TRBV28

cdr3_nt: TGTGCCAGCAGCTTGACTAGCGGGATGTCTCACGAGCAGTACTTC
cdr3_aa: CASSLTSGMSHEQYF
d_call: TRBD2
clone_size: -
j_call: TRBJ2-7
v_call: TRBV7-9

cdr3_nt: TGTGCCAGCAGCGCAGAGGATGAGCAGTTCTTC
cdr3_aa: CASSAEDEQFF
d_call: -
clone_size: -
j_call: TRBJ2-1
v_call: TRBV7-9

cdr3_nt: TGTGCCAGCAGCTTAGGGGGTGGGACTGAAGCTTTCTTT
cdr3_aa: CASSLGGGTEAFF
d_call: -
clone_size: -
j_call: TRBJ1-1
v_call: TRBV13

cdr3_nt: TGTGCCAGCAGCGTAGGATTCCGTGATACGCAGTATTTT
cdr3_aa: CASSVGFRDTQYF
d_call: -
clone_size: -
j_call: TRBJ2-3
v_call: TRBV9

cdr3_nt: TGTGCCTGGAGTGTCGGTTATGTCGGAAAACTGTTTTTT
cdr3_aa: CAWSVGYVGKLFF
d_call: -
clone_size: -
j_call: TRBJ1-4
v_call: TRBV30

cdr3_nt: TGTGCCAGCAGCTTAGAACCCAGGAGGGCCAATGAGCAGTTCTTC
cdr3_aa: CASSLEPRRANEQFF
d_call: -
clone_size: -
j_call: TRBJ2-1
v_call: TRBV11-2

cdr3_nt: TGCAGCGTTGCGGGACAGGGGACCTACGAGCAGTACTTC
cdr3_aa: CSVAGQGTYEQYF
d_call: TRBD1
clone_size: -
j_call: TRBJ2-7
v_call: TRBV29-1

cdr3_nt: TGTGCCTGGAGTGCCACAGGGGAAGGTTCTGGAAACACCATATATTTT
cdr3_aa: CAWSATGEGSGNTIYF
d_call: TRBD1
clone_size: once
j_call: TRBJ1-3
v_call: TRBV30

cdr3_nt: TGTGCCAGCAGTTTTGGGACAGGGGCCTACGAGCAGTACTTC
cdr3_aa: CASSFGTGAYEQYF
d_call: TRBD1
clone_size: -
j_call: TRBJ2-7
v_call: TRBV27

cdr3_nt: TGTGCTAGTGGTTTGGTAATTGGGGGTGCGGAGACCCAGTACTTC
cdr3_aa: CASGLVIGGAETQYF
d_call: -
clone_size: -
j_call: TRBJ2-5
v_call: TRBV12-5

cdr3_nt: TGTGCCAGCAGTTACACCGGGGAGCTGTTTTTT
cdr3_aa: CASSYTGELFF
d_call: -
clone_size: -
j_call: TRBJ2-2
v_call: TRBV11-2

cdr3_nt: TGTGCCAGCAGTGGTTTTACCGGGGAGCTGTTTTTT
cdr3_aa: CASSGFTGELFF
d_call: -
clone_size: -
j_call: TRBJ2-2
v_call: TRBV6-1

cdr3_nt: TGTGCCAGCAGTAACTGGGGAGGGGATACGCAGTATTTT
cdr3_aa: CASSNWGGDTQYF
d_call: TRBD2
clone_size: -
j_call: TRBJ2-3
v_call: TRBV6-5

cdr3_nt: TGTGCCAGCAGCCGAGGGACAGGGATCACCGGGGAGCTGTTTTTT
cdr3_aa: CASSRGTGITGELFF
d_call: TRBD1
clone_size: once
j_call: TRBJ2-2
v_call: TRBV7-6

cdr3_nt: TGTGCCAGCGTCTCGGTCGGGGCAAACACAGATACGCAGTATTTT
cdr3_aa: CASVSVGANTDTQYF
d_call: -
clone_size: -
j_call: TRBJ2-3
v_call: TRBV27

cdr3_nt: TGTGCCAGCAGTGATTGGGGGTTCGAATCTGACGAGCAGTACTTC
cdr3_aa: CASSDWGFESDEQYF
d_call: -
clone_size: -
j_call: TRBJ2-7
v_call: TRBV6-1

cdr3_nt: TGTGCCAGCAGCGGCCCAGGGGCCCTAGCGACTAACTCCTACGAGCAGTACTTC
cdr3_aa: CASSGPGALATNSYEQYF
d_call: -
clone_size: -
j_call: TRBJ2-7
v_call: TRBV9

cdr3_nt: TGTGCCAGCAGCTTGGGAGGGGGGCACGAGCAGTACTTC
cdr3_aa: CASSLGGGHEQYF
d_call: -
clone_size: -
j_call: TRBJ2-7
v_call: TRBV5-6

cdr3_nt: TGTGCCAGCAGTGACGCGAGGGCAGGGTGGGCAGATACGCAGTATTTT
cdr3_aa: CASSDARAGWADTQYF
d_call: -
clone_size: -
j_call: TRBJ2-3
v_call: TRBV6-1

cdr3_nt: TGTGCCAGCAGTAGCTCCGGTGAGGACACTGAAGCTTTCTTT
cdr3_aa: CASSSSGEDTEAFF
d_call: -
clone_size: -
j_call: TRBJ1-1
v_call: TRBV2

cdr3_nt: TGTGCCAGCACAACAGGGGGGTCCTACAATGAGCAGTTCTTC
cdr3_aa: CASTTGGSYNEQFF
d_call: TRBD1
clone_size: once
j_call: TRBJ2-1
v_call: TRBV27

cdr3_nt: TGTGCTAGTGGTTTGGGAGGGACATCCTATGGCTACACCTTC
cdr3_aa: CASGLGGTSYGYTF
d_call: -
clone_size: -
j_call: TRBJ1-2
v_call: TRBV12-5

cdr3_nt: TGCAGTGCTAGAGAAGACACTGAAGCTTTCTTT
cdr3_aa: CSAREDTEAFF
d_call: -
clone_size: -
j_call: TRBJ1-1
v_call: TRBV20-1

cdr3_nt: TGCAGCGTTGAAGGCGGGGTCGGCACAGATACGCAGTATTTT
cdr3_aa: CSVEGGVGTDTQYF
d_call: -
clone_size: -
j_call: TRBJ2-3
v_call: TRBV29-1

cdr3_nt: TGTGCCAGCAGTTTCGTGGGAGGGGAAGAGACCCAGTACTTC
cdr3_aa: CASSFVGGEETQYF
d_call: TRBD2
clone_size: -
j_call: TRBJ2-5
v_call: TRBV28

cdr3_nt: TGTGCCAGCAGCCCCCTAAACACTGAAGCTTTCTTT
cdr3_aa: CASSPLNTEAFF
d_call: -
clone_size: -
j_call: TRBJ1-1
v_call: TRBV7-9

cdr3_nt: TGTGCCAGCAGCCACCTCGGACAGGACTATGGCTACACCTTC
cdr3_aa: CASSHLGQDYGYTF
d_call: TRBD1
clone_size: -
j_call: TRBJ1-2
v_call: TRBV14

cdr3_nt: TGTGCCTGGAGTGGGGACACCTCCTACGAGCAGTACTTC
cdr3_aa: CAWSGDTSYEQYF
d_call: -
clone_size: -
j_call: TRBJ2-7
v_call: TRBV30

cdr3_nt: TGTGCCAGCAGTTACTCCTCTTTTGGGGAGTCCTACGAGCAGTACTTC
cdr3_aa: CASSYSSFGESYEQYF
d_call: -
clone_size: once
j_call: TRBJ2-7
v_call: TRBV6-5

cdr3_nt: TGTGCCAGCAGTTACGCGTTGAACACTGAAGCTTTCTTT
cdr3_aa: CASSYALNTEAFF
d_call: -
clone_size: -
j_call: TRBJ1-1
v_call: TRBV6-5

cdr3_nt: TGTGCCAGCAGCTTCGAGAACACCGGGGAGCTGTTTTTT
cdr3_aa: CASSFENTGELFF
d_call: -
clone_size: -
j_call: TRBJ2-2
v_call: TRBV13

cdr3_nt: TGTGCCAGTAGGCCGTCAGGGACCGCCTACGAGCAGTACTTC
cdr3_aa: CASRPSGTAYEQYF
d_call: -
clone_size: -
j_call: TRBJ2-7
v_call: TRBV19

cdr3_nt: TGTGCCAGTAGCGTTTTCGGGTCCTACGAGCAGTACTTC
cdr3_aa: CASSVFGSYEQYF
d_call: -
clone_size: -
j_call: TRBJ2-7
v_call: TRBV19